These 27 T cell receptor beta chains originate from one sample sequenced in a study of T cell repertoires in aging, cancer and after chemotherapy (dated by TCRdb to between 2017 and 2020). Sequencing relied on an Illumina MiSeq. Multiplex touch-down PCR with a mixed TRB-A/B primer pool was used to amplify rearranged TRB sequences covering the V, D and J segments. The raw public data were reprocessed by TCRdb itself: fastp quality trimming at Q25, MiXCR clonotype calling, in-frame beta chains only. Identical CDR3 proteins give one entry, which carries the most common genes and DNA. The sample table lists over 4,500 distinct CDR3 sequences, roughly 27% of them with a count of one. Of the sample, around 7.2% falls within the top ten clones. Instead of sorted cells or RNA, genomic DNA extracted from peripheral blood served as the source for amplifying TCR beta rearrangements. The sample comprised blood. These receptors were obtained from a human donor in good health.

The rearrangement uses TRBV28 and TRBJ1-1, with D possibly being TRBD1 (6 bases). The CDR3 length is 11 residues. V was trimmed by 4 bases and J by 8 bases, leaving 8 bases between them. Germline V gives CDR1 MDHEN, CDR2 SYDVKM. CDR3 in DNA: TGTGCCAGCAGTTATACAGGGGAAGCTTTCTTT. It is translated as CASSYTGEAFF.

Relative to its sample, this clonotype is medium-sized. The V call is TRBV13, the J call TRBJ2-2; the D is unclear. The CDR3 is 11 residues long. Per the germline V gene, CDR1 is PRHDT and CDR2 is FYEKMQ (reference sequence). Trimming left V 8 bases short and J 3 bases short, with 4 bases between. The CDR3 DNA follows: TGTGCCAGCGCCGACACCGGGGAGCTGTTTTTT. Translating it yields CASADTGELFF.

This clonotype is labeled medium-sized (0.01 to 0.1%). The V call is TRBV6-5, the J call TRBJ2-1; 9 bases map to TRBD2. The V segment lost 7 bases and the J segment 8 bases; nucleotides outside the gene matches: 9. There are 14 residues in the CDR3. Germline V CDR1 and CDR2: MNHEY, SVGAGI. The CDR3 DNA reads TGTGCCAGCACCCCGGGAGGCGGGGGGGATGAGCAGTTCTTC. Translated, it gives CASTPGGGGDEQFF.

By frequency in the sample, this clonotype is medium-sized (0.01 to 0.1%). The chain employs TRBV19 and TRBJ1-3; TRBD1 is a possible D gene (6 bases). The germline CDR1 and CDR2 sequences are LNHDA and SQIVND (reference sequence). CDR3 size: 15 residues. V lost 6 bases and J 0 bases, leaving 12 bases between the germline ends. The chain's CDR3 is CASSKQGTSGNTIYF. As DNA, the CDR3 is TGTGCCAGTAGCAAACAGGGAACCTCTGGAAACACCATATATTTT.

This rearrangement joins TRBV6-1 to TRBJ2-1, with TRBD2 matching over 16 bases. CDR1 is MNHNS and CDR2 is SASEGT in the germline V gene. The CDR3 is 15 amino acids. V lost 7 bases, J lost 4 bases, and 1 base stayed unmatched. CDR3 DNA sequence: TGTGCCAGCACGGGACTAGCGGGAGGGTACAATGAGCAGTTCTTC. It specifies CASTGLAGGYNEQFF.

The chain carries TRBV27 and TRBJ2-1, with TRBD2 matching over 15 bases. With V trimmed by 2 bases and J by 5 bases, 13 bases remained unmatched. Germline V CDR1 and CDR2: MNHEY, SMNVEV (reference sequence). The CDR3 extends over 20 amino acids. As DNA, the CDR3 is TGTGCCAGCAGTTTAAGAGGGACTAGCGGGAGGATGATGGAGAACAATGAGCAGTTCTTC. Protein sequence: CASSLRGTSGRMMENNEQFF.

To note about this clonotype: A read error is possible here, since a much larger clone lies one base away. The chain recombines TRBV6-5 with TRBJ2-7, with TRBD1 matching 9 bases. The germline V gene encodes CDR1 MNHEY and CDR2 SVGAGI. The CDR3 has 18 residues. Trimming took 5 bases from V and 5 from J; bases not matched to a gene: 19. This CDR3 is CASSPKAQGARLIDEQYF. Here the CDR3 DNA reads TGTGCCAGCAGTCCGAAGGCACAGGGGGCGAGGCTTATCGACGAGCAGTACTTC.

This clonotype is judged medium-sized (0.01 to 0.1%). The chain has TRBV27 and TRBJ2-7; D is tentatively TRBD1 or TRBD2 (7 bases each). CDR1 is MNHEY, CDR2 SMNVEV, per germline (reference sequence). Trimming pared 4 bases from V and 4 bases from J, leaving 14 bases between. The CDR3 is 14 amino acids. The CDR3 region has the DNA TGTGCCAGCAGTTGGGGGGGACAGAGGTACGAGCAGTACTTC. It translates to CASSWGGQRYEQYF.

In this sample, this clonotype is medium-sized. The chain uses TRBV6-1 and TRBJ1-2, with D possibly matching TRBD1 (6 bases). Deletions cut 3 bases from V and 0 bases from J, with 14 bases between. This CDR3 contains 16 residues. Germline CDR1 reads MNHNS; CDR2 reads SASEGT. The CDR3 protein is CASSEAGAPPNYGYTF. CDR3 in DNA: TGTGCCAGCAGTGAGGCAGGGGCGCCTCCTAACTATGGCTACACCTTC.

This clonotype is medium-sized by share. This chain uses TRBV6-5 with TRBJ2-7; D unresolved. The CDR3 extends over 13 amino acids. Trimming removed 5 bases from V and 6 bases from J, with 14 bases in between. CDR1 MNHEY and CDR2 SVGAGI come from the germline V gene. CDR3 protein: CASSPSPRLEQYF. CDR3 bases: TGTGCCAGCAGTCCGTCCCCCCGGCTCGAGCAGTACTTC.

The sample holds a few counts of this clonotype. The chain is built from TRBV12-3 or TRBV12-4 and TRBJ1-6, with a possible D match to TRBD1 (5 bases). This CDR3 is 16 amino acids long. Trimming shortened V by 2 bases and J by 0 bases, and 8 bases separated the two germline ends. The CDR3 spells CASSLSGVSYNSPLHF. The CDR3 DNA reads TGTGCCAGCAGTTTATCGGGGGTCTCCTATAATTCACCCCTCCACTTT.

By proportion, this clonotype is medium-sized. The chain has TRBV19 and TRBJ1-6; TRBD1 matches at 12 bases. Germline trimming cut 5 bases from V and 9 bases from J; bases unmatched to any gene: 5. The CDR3 runs 15 residues. Germline V CDR1 and CDR2: LNHDA, SQIVND (reference sequence). CDR3 in amino acids: CASSSGTGGSSPLHF. CDR3 sequence (DNA): TGTGCCAGTAGTTCCGGGACAGGGGGCAGTTCACCCCTCCACTTT. The whole variable domain, remainder taken from reference TRBV19 and TRBJ1-6, is DGGITQSPKYLFRKEGQNVTLSCEQNLNHDAMYWYRQDPGQGLRLIYYSQIVNDFQKGDIAEGYSVSREKKESFPLTVTSAQKNPTAFYLCASSSGTGGSSPLHFGNGTRLTVT.

The chain joins TRBV4-2 to TRBJ2-3; 7 bases align to TRBD2. The CDR3 covers 15 residues. CDR1 and CDR2 (germline): LGHNA, YNFKEQ. Trimming removed 1 base from V and 1 base from J; junction bases left unmatched: 2. CDR3 region: CASSQGSGGTDTQYF. Written as DNA, the CDR3 is TGTGCCAGCAGCCAAGGAAGCGGGGGCACAGATACGCAGTATTTT.

V gene TRBV11-1 combines with J gene TRBJ2-1, with 12 bases fitting TRBD2. This CDR3 comprises 16 residues. CDR1 and CDR2 from the germline V gene are SGHAT and FQDESV (reference sequence). V shed 4 bases, J shed 4 bases, and the junction held 5 bases outside the gene matches. The CDR3 region is CASSSATSGGYNEQFF. The CDR3 region has the DNA TGTGCCAGCAGCTCTGCGACTAGCGGGGGTTACAATGAGCAGTTCTTC.

This clonotype was counted a single time. One junction end disagrees with the germline gene, perhaps due to a read error. V gene TRBV11-1 combines with J gene TRBJ2-7, with D maybe TRBD2 (5 bases). Germline V gene data show CDR1 as SGHAT and CDR2 as FQDESV (reference sequence). This CDR3 spans 11 amino acids. For the CDR3, the DNA is TGCGCCAGCAGCCCGGGGATGGAGCAGTACTTC. Protein: CASSPGMEQYF.

The V call is TRBV6-5, the J call TRBJ2-5, with 16 bases lining up with TRBD2. CDR3 length equals 17 residues. Germline V gene lookup returns CDR1 MNHEY and CDR2 SVGAGI. The V gene end was trimmed by 6 bases and the J gene end by 5 bases; junction bases not matched to a gene: 9. The CDR3 is CASSRGLAGGRGETQYF. The CDR3 DNA sequence: TGTGCCAGCAGCCGGGGACTAGCGGGAGGGAGGGGGGAGACCCAGTACTTC.

This chain uses TRBV28 with TRBJ2-3, with D perhaps being TRBD1 or TRBD2 (5 bases each). This CDR3 is built from 14 residues. V gave up 7 bases and J gave up 1 base, with 12 bases separating them. Germline V gene sequence: CDR1 MDHEN, CDR2 SYDVKM. The CDR3 reads CASTGGPRTDTQYF. The DNA of the CDR3 is TGTGCCAGCACTGGGGGTCCTCGCACAGATACGCAGTATTTT.

Notes on this clonotype: This could be a read error, since a much larger clone is one nucleotide away. The chain has TRBV6-2 or TRBV6-3 and TRBJ2-1, with D perhaps matching TRBD2 (5 bases). The CDR3 sequence is 12 residues long. Germline CDR1 and CDR2: MNHEY and SVGEGT. V was cut by 6 bases and J by 8 bases, with 11 bases left in between. CDR3 sequence (DNA): TGTGCCAGCAGCCAACTGAGGGATGAGCAGTTCTTC. Translating gives CASSQLRDEQFF.

The chain links TRBV4-2 to TRBJ2-3; possible D gene TRBD2, 6 bases. V was clipped by 1 base and J by 3 bases, with 17 bases between them. Germline CDR1 LGHNA, CDR2 YNFKEQ. The CDR3 is 17 residues long. The DNA of the CDR3 is TGTGCCAGCAGCCAAGTGTTAGCGGAGATCTTAACAGATACGCAGTATTTT. Amino acids: CASSQVLAEILTDTQYF.

The CDR3 DNA follows: TGTGCCAGCTATCGACAGGGACGGAACACTGAAGCTTTCTTT. Translation: CASYRQGRNTEAFF. V usage is TRBV28 and J usage is TRBJ1-1, with 7 bases identical to TRBD1. V was pared by 8 bases and J by 1 base, with 7 bases of the junction left unmatched. The CDR3 contains 14 residues. CDR1 and CDR2 from the germline V gene are MDHEN and SYDVKM.

V is TRBV12-3 or TRBV12-4 and J is TRBJ1-2, with D unclear. This CDR3 spans 11 amino acids. The V end was cut by 5 bases, the J end by 7 bases, with 8 bases between. For the CDR3, the DNA is TGTGCCAGCAGTCTTTCAGGTGGCTACACCTTC. Amino acids: CASSLSGGYTF.

The chain recombines TRBV10-3 with TRBJ2-7; no clear D gene. The V end lost 6 bases, the J end lost 6 bases, and 21 bases lay between the germline ends. CDR3 length: 15 residues. CDR1 is ENHRY, CDR2 SYGVKD, per germline. CDR3 region: CAIRPGRGFLGEQYF. For the CDR3, the DNA is TGTGCCATCAGGCCGGGCCGAGGATTCCTAGGCGAGCAGTACTTC.

This clonotype appeared a few times. The gene calls are TRBV10-2 and TRBJ2-2, with D maybe TRBD1 (6 bases). The CDR3 is 14 amino acids. In germline, CDR1 is WSHSY, CDR2 SAAADI. Trimming cost V 6 bases and J 4 bases, with 12 bases left between them. This chain's CDR3 is CASRPGTPTGELFF. The DNA of the CDR3 is TGCGCCAGCAGACCCGGGACACCCACCGGGGAGCTGTTTTTT.

By share, this clonotype counts as medium-sized (0.01 to 0.1%). The chain couples TRBV6-6 to TRBJ1-5; possible D gene TRBD1, 5 bases. V shed 2 bases and J shed 3 bases, with 14 bases lying between them. Germline lookup yields CDR1 MNHNY and CDR2 SVGAGI (reference sequence). The CDR3 spans 16 residues. CDR3 region: CASSYGGGGNNQPQHF. The DNA of the CDR3 is TGTGCCAGCAGTTACGGGGGGGGAGGGAACAATCAGCCCCAGCATTTT.

CDR3 in amino acids: CASSGTGGRTEAFF. CDR3 sequence (DNA): TGTGCCAGTAGTGGGACAGGGGGCCGCACTGAAGCTTTCTTT. V is TRBV19 and J is TRBJ1-1, with 12 bases fitting TRBD1. CDR1 is LNHDA, CDR2 SQIVND, per germline (reference sequence). The ends lost 5 bases at V and 4 bases at J; junction bases unmatched: 2. The CDR3 totals 14 residues.

By sample share, this clonotype is large. The chain recombines TRBV29-1 with TRBJ2-3; a possible D gene is TRBD2 (5 bases). The CDR3 has 13 residues. Between the trimmed V and J ends, which lost 5 bases and 0 bases, there was a span of 9 bases. Per germline, CDR1 SQVTM and CDR2 ANQGSEA. The DNA for the CDR3 is TGCAGCGTTCTTCGGACTAGCACAGATACGCAGTATTTT. Amino acids: CSVLRTSTDTQYF.

The chain combines TRBV12-3 or TRBV12-4 with TRBJ2-7; 12 nucleotides line up with TRBD2. J lost 4 bases, V lost 4 bases, and 2 bases had no gene match. This CDR3 is 14 amino acids long. The CDR3 DNA sequence: TGTGCCAGCAGTTCTGGACTAGCGGGGTACGAGCAGTACTTC. It specifies CASSSGLAGYEQYF.